This T cell receptor (beta chain) stems from a study of T-cell memory formation after mild COVID-19. Overall study context: The two donors had largely donor-specific TCR clusters.

To note about this clonotype: Its antigen remains unknown.

5'RACE with constant-segment primers built TCRalpha and TCRbeta cDNA libraries with UMIs. TCRdb recomputed calls from the 5' RACE reads with MiXCR, one row per CDR3 protein. The repertoire holds 560,000 or so distinct CDR3 sequences, 17% seen once, with just over 8% in the top ten. This CDR3 contains 14 residues. J lost 3 bases, V lost 6 bases, and 5 bases had no gene match. The germline V gene has CDR1 LNHDA and CDR2 SQIVND (reference sequence). Study outcomes and limitations: Contracting CD4+ clones lay largely in CM and EM, with CD8+ ones residing in EMRA. The study found balanced CD4/CD8 in clones contracting day 15 to 85 and a CD4+ lean in later expanders.

The sample consisted of PBMCs or a T cell subset sorted from them (not recorded which). J is TRBJ1-2 and V is TRBV19; 9 bases match TRBD1. The receptor was derived from an adult woman who had mild COVID-19 (a few samples of this study predate the infection). Cell type and time point are not known. The DNA for the CDR3 is TGTGCCAGTAGGAACAGGGGGCTGGACTATGGCTACACCTTC. This sequence encodes CASRNRGLDYGYTF. The full variable domain, with the rest looked up from reference TRBV19 and TRBJ1-2, is DGGITQSPKYLFRKEGQNVTLSCEQNLNHDAMYWYRQDPGQGLRLIYYSQIVNDFQKGDIAEGYSVSREKKESFPLTVTSAQKNPTAFYLCASRNRGLDYGYTFGSGTRLTVV.